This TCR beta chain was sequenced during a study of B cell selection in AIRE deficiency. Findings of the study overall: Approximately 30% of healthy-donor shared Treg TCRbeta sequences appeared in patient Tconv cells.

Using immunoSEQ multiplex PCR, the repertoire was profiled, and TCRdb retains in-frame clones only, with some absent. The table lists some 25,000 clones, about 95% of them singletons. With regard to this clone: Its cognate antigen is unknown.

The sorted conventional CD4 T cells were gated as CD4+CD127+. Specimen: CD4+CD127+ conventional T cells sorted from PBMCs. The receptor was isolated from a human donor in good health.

CDR3 loop: CASCPQRTYNEQFF. CDR3 in DNA: TGTGCCAGCTGTCCTCAGCGGACCTACAATGAGCAGTTCTTC. The V and J genes are TRBV11-2 and TRBJ2-1; D might be TRBD2 (5 bases). The germline gives CDR1 SGHAT, CDR2 FQNNGV. This CDR3 region has 14 residues. The V end lost 8 bases, the J end lost 2 bases, and 13 bases lay between the germline ends.